Listed here are 22 T cell receptor beta chains from one sample, sequenced in a study of beta chain features in type 1 diabetes. cDNA synthesis used the whole RNA isolate, giving expressed TCRB sequences. Using immunoSEQ multiplex PCR, the repertoire was profiled, and TCRdb retains in-frame clones only, with some absent. The table shows hundreds of thousands of clones, with more than 65% occurring only once. Sequencing input: naive CD4+ T cells from blood. All receptors derive from a man between 25 and 39 years old in good health.

The rearrangement joins TRBV14 to TRBJ2-1; D remains unclear. The CDR3 extends over 14 amino acids. Germline V lookup: CDR1 SGHDN, CDR2 FVKESK. V lost 3 bases to trimming and J lost 16 bases, with 22 bases between them. The CDR3 loop is CASSHLLAPVRNFF. CDR3 sequence (DNA): TGTGCCAGCAGCCACCTCCTGGCCCCGGTAAGGAATTTCTTC.

This clone was observed a handful of times. CDR3 sequence (DNA): TGTGCCTGGAACCGCCAGGGGGGTAGTTCACCCCTCCACTTT. Its protein product is CAWNRQGGSSPLHF. The V gene is TRBV30, the J gene TRBJ1-6, with TRBD1 matching 7 bases. The CDR3 consists of 14 residues. Germline CDR1 reads GTSNPN; CDR2 reads SVGIG (reference sequence). The J segment lost 9 bases and the V segment lost 4 bases, leaving 9 bases of the junction unmatched.

This clone was seen more than once but under ten times. J is TRBJ2-2 and V is TRBV30, with a weak D call TRBD1 (6 bases). Trimming removed 3 bases from V and 4 bases from J, with 9 bases in between. Germline V CDR1 and CDR2: GTSNPN, SVGIG (reference sequence). The CDR3 length is 13 residues. The chain's CDR3 is CAWRQGTTGELFF. The CDR3 nucleotides are TGTGCCTGGAGACAGGGAACCACCGGGGAGCTGTTTTTT. The full variable domain, its missing parts supplied by reference TRBV30 and TRBJ2-2, is SQTIHQWPATLVQPVGSPLSLECTVEGTSNPNLYWYRQAAGRGLQLLFYSVGIGQISSEVPQNLSASRPQDRQFILSSKKLLLSDSGFYLCAWRQGTTGELFFGEGSRLTVL.

The chain combines TRBV15 with TRBJ2-5; D is unresolved. CDR1 LNHNV and CDR2 YYDKDF come from the germline V gene (reference sequence). Trimming stripped 0 bases from V and 4 bases from J, with 12 bases between. The CDR3 is 15 residues long. The CDR3, as DNA: TGTGCCACCAGCAGAGATGTGGTAGAAGGAGAGACCCAGTACTTC. It specifies CATSRDVVEGETQYF.

This sequence joins TRBV2 and TRBJ1-2; D unresolved. Germline CDR1 SNHLY, CDR2 FYNNEI. V lost 4 bases to trimming and J lost 4 bases, with 13 bases between them. CDR3 length equals 14 residues. In DNA form, the CDR3 reads TGTGCCAGCAGTGCGGGAAAACCATCCTATGGCTACACCTTC. Translated: CASSAGKPSYGYTF.

The chain couples TRBV2 to TRBJ2-1, with a weak D call TRBD1 (6 bases). The germline V gene encodes CDR1 SNHLY and CDR2 FYNNEI. CDR3 length: 12 amino acids. The V gene lost 7 bases and the J gene lost 6 bases, with 10 bases spanning the gap. CDR3 nucleotides: TGTGCCAGCACCCAAGGGGGCAATGAGCAGTTCTTC. This translates into CASTQGGNEQFF. Supplemented by reference TRBV2 and TRBJ2-1, the full variable domain reads EPEVTQTPSHQVTQMGQEVILRCVPISNHLYFYWYRQILGQKVEFLVSFYNNEISEKSEIFDDQFSVERPDGSNFTLKIRSTKLEDSAMYFCASTQGGNEQFFGPGTRLTVL.

This chain connects TRBV20-1 to TRBJ2-1; 7 bases line up with TRBD2. J was trimmed by 5 bases and V by 8 bases; bases with no gene match: 3. The CDR3 has 11 residues. Germline V gene sequence: CDR1 DFQATT, CDR2 SNEGSKA (reference sequence). The DNA of the CDR3 is TGCAGTTTCGCGGGGGACAATGAGCAGTTCTTC. Residues: CSFAGDNEQFF.

The gene calls are TRBV29-1 and TRBJ2-4; weak D call: TRBD1 (6 bases). Germline V lookup: CDR1 SQVTM, CDR2 ANQGSEA. The CDR3 runs 14 residues. The V end lost 1 base, the J end lost 0 bases, and 7 bases lay between the germline ends. This CDR3 reads CSVEGGLAKNIQYF. CDR3 sequence (DNA): TGCAGCGTTGAAGGGGGGCTAGCCAAAAACATTCAGTACTTC. The variable domain in full, completed from reference TRBV29-1 and TRBJ2-4, reads SAVISQKPSRDICQRGTSLTIQCQVDSQVTMMFWYRQQPGQSLTLIATANQGSEATYESGFVIDKFPISRPNLTFSTLTVSNMSPEDSSIYLCSVEGGLAKNIQYFGAGTRLSVL.

The rearrangement links TRBV10-3 to TRBJ2-3; 9 bases align to TRBD1. This CDR3 spans 16 amino acids. In germline, CDR1 is ENHRY, CDR2 SYGVKD. V was pared by 6 bases and J by 3 bases, with 10 bases of the junction left unmatched. The CDR3 sequence is CAISPGQGRVTDTQYF. CDR3 DNA: TGTGCCATCAGCCCTGGACAGGGGCGAGTGACAGATACGCAGTATTTT.

This chain connects TRBV11-2 to TRBJ2-1; 9 bases fit TRBD2. From germline, CDR1 is SGHAT and CDR2 FQNNGV. V gave up 4 bases and J gave up 7 bases; unmatched junction bases: 11. CDR3 length: 16 amino acids. The CDR3 region is CASSSHSSGTRNEQFF. CDR3 DNA sequence: TGTGCCAGCAGCTCCCACTCTAGCGGGACCAGAAATGAGCAGTTCTTC.

The chain combines TRBV20-1 with TRBJ2-7; tentative D call: TRBD1 (5 bases). This CDR3 has 11 amino acids. The germline gives CDR1 DFQATT, CDR2 SNEGSKA (reference sequence). The CDR3 loop reads CSTAGNGEQYF. The CDR3 coding sequence is TGCAGCACGGCAGGGAACGGCGAGCAGTACTTC.

The genes are TRBV5-4 and TRBJ2-4, with D perhaps TRBD2 (6 bases). The germline V gene has CDR1 SGHNT and CDR2 YYREEE (reference sequence). The V end was cut by 5 bases, the J end by 7 bases, with 7 bases between. The CDR3 is made up of 11 amino acids. The CDR3: CASREGNIQYF. As DNA, the CDR3 is TGTGCCAGCAGGGAGGGGAACATTCAGTACTTC.

This clone was observed a handful of times. The V gene is TRBV5-6, the J gene TRBJ2-1, with D hard to call. This CDR3 contains 16 residues. The germline CDR1 and CDR2 sequences are SGHDT and YYEEEE. V lost 4 bases and J 2 bases, leaving 16 bases between the germline ends. Here the CDR3 DNA reads TGTGCCAGCAGCGATGACATCACAAGGGCCTACAATGAGCAGTTCTTC. This encodes CASSDDITRAYNEQFF.

The rearrangement uses TRBV13 and TRBJ2-1; D not resolved. CDR1 and CDR2 from the germline V gene are PRHDT and FYEKMQ (reference sequence). The V gene lost 1 base and the J gene lost 6 bases, with 7 bases spanning the gap. The CDR3 is 13 amino acids. DNA of the CDR3: TGTGCCAGCAGCTTAGCAAACCCCAATGAGCAGTTCTTC. This translates into CASSLANPNEQFF.

This clone has a handful of counts. The chain links TRBV29-1 to TRBJ1-2, with TRBD1 matching 7 bases. Germline values: CDR1 SQVTM, CDR2 ANQGSEA. This CDR3 contains 11 residues. V lost 7 bases and J lost 5; bases outside the gene matches: 4. The CDR3 DNA follows: TGCAGCGCGGGGGACAGATATGGCTACACCTTC. Translation: CSAGDRYGYTF.

V usage is TRBV19 and J usage is TRBJ2-7, with D possibly TRBD2 on 5 matching bases. Germline values: CDR1 LNHDA, CDR2 SQIVND (reference sequence). The CDR3 consists of 12 residues. V lost 3 bases, J lost 6 bases, and 9 bases lay in between. Here the CDR3 reads CASSIGRGEQYF. The CDR3 DNA follows: TGTGCCAGTAGTATTGGCCGGGGCGAGCAGTACTTC.

This clone was counted between two and nine times. This sequence joins TRBV29-1 and TRBJ2-7, with D uncertain. This CDR3 is 13 amino acids long. Trimming took off 3 bases at V and 2 bases at J, with 11 bases between the two ends. Germline CDR1 and CDR2: SQVTM and ANQGSEA. CDR3 sequence reads: CSVDLGFPYEQYF. The CDR3 coding sequence is TGCAGCGTTGATCTAGGGTTTCCCTACGAGCAGTACTTC.

The chain has TRBV7-4 and TRBJ2-7; D may correspond to TRBD1 or TRBD2 (5 bases each). Trimming pared 6 bases from V and 0 bases from J, leaving 15 bases between. The germline gives CDR1 SGHVT, CDR2 SQSDAQ. This CDR3 is 15 amino acids long. As DNA, the CDR3 is TGTGCCAGCAGTTTTGCCCGGGACGACTCCTACGAGCAGTACTTC. Translating it yields CASSFARDDSYEQYF.

Only one count was recorded for this clone. The chain links TRBV7-2 to TRBJ2-6; D perhaps matches TRBD1 (6 bases). Trimming pared 2 bases from V and 0 bases from J, leaving 8 bases between. Germline V gene sequence: CDR1 SGHTA, CDR2 FQGNSA. The CDR3 contains 16 residues. DNA of the CDR3: TGTGCCAGCAGCTTAACAGGGCCCTCTGGGGCCAACGTCCTGACTTTC. Amino acids: CASSLTGPSGANVLTF.

About this clone itself: The sample has other DNA sequences that encode this CDR3 too. The chain carries TRBV2 and TRBJ2-7; no clear D. The CDR3 runs 11 residues. The V end lost 5 bases, the J end lost 2 bases, and 4 bases lay between the germline ends. The germline gives CDR1 SNHLY, CDR2 FYNNEI. This CDR3 reads CASSPTYEQYF. CDR3 coding DNA: TGTGCCAGCAGTCCCACCTACGAGCAGTACTTC.

This clone was detected once. The sample contains more than one DNA sequence encoding this CDR3. V is TRBV30 and J is TRBJ2-3; a weak D match, TRBD2 (6 bases). CDR3 length: 14 residues. Germline CDR1 and CDR2: GTSNPN and SVGIG (reference sequence). V was trimmed by 2 bases and J by 0 bases, leaving 9 bases between them. The CDR3 DNA reads TGTGCCTGGAGTAGCGGGTCTAGCACAGATACGCAGTATTTT. Translated, it gives CAWSSGSSTDTQYF.

Only one count was recorded for this clone. V and J are TRBV30 and TRBJ2-4, with 7 bases that match TRBD1. CDR3 length: 15 residues. V dropped 2 bases and J dropped 4; count of bases not matched to a gene: 8. CDR1 and CDR2 from the germline V gene are GTSNPN and SVGIG (reference sequence). The CDR3 spells CAWSLPGTAKNIQYF. In DNA form, the CDR3 reads TGTGCCTGGAGTCTTCCCGGGACAGCTAAAAACATTCAGTACTTC.